This is a list of T cell receptor beta chains from one sample in a study of T-cell memory formation after mild COVID-19. TCRdb called the 5' RACE reads again in MiXCR, with one record for every CDR3 protein. The data contain roughly 200,000 distinct CDR3 sequences, about 9.2% of them seen just once; the ten biggest clones take up 3% to 4.5%. The source material was PBMCs or a T cell subset sorted from them (not recorded which). All receptors come from a man aged 18 to 30 who had mild COVID-19 (a few samples of this study predate the infection). Cell type and time point are not known. Both conserved end residues are part of each CDR3. Only part of the rows carry a size: once, few, many, or a class if the clone is expanded.

v_gene: TRBV6-6
j_gene: TRBJ1-5
abundance: .
CDR3aa: CASTPGGRGQPQHF

v_gene: TRBV5-1
j_gene: TRBJ2-3
abundance: few
CDR3aa: CARHKGRGPPDSDTQYF

v_gene: TRBV5-8
j_gene: TRBJ2-3
abundance: many
CDR3aa: CASSLGATMDTDTQYF

v_gene: TRBV7-2
j_gene: TRBJ1-5
abundance: many
CDR3aa: CASSRMGQGGNQPQHF

v_gene: TRBV7-9
j_gene: TRBJ1-6
abundance: .
CDR3aa: CASSARVGNSPLHF

v_gene: TRBV20-1
j_gene: TRBJ1-1
abundance: .
CDR3aa: CSARGGTGGLLGTEAFF

v_gene: TRBV29-1
j_gene: TRBJ2-1
abundance: few
CDR3aa: CSVDAQVINEQFF

v_gene: TRBV7-9
j_gene: TRBJ1-2
abundance: few
CDR3aa: CASSPTGGDYGYTF

v_gene: TRBV5-1
j_gene: TRBJ2-2
abundance: once
CDR3aa: CASSRSGTTNTGELFF

v_gene: TRBV5-1
j_gene: TRBJ1-5
abundance: .
CDR3aa: CASSPDVNQPQHF

v_gene: TRBV21-1
j_gene: TRBJ2-7
abundance: .
CDR3aa: CASSLDSDRAYEQYF

v_gene: TRBV4-3
j_gene: TRBJ1-4
abundance: many
CDR3aa: CASSHLTGTGVEKLFF

v_gene: TRBV5-6
j_gene: TRBJ2-3
abundance: .
CDR3aa: CASSYPQQRLNTQYF

v_gene: TRBV19
j_gene: TRBJ2-1
abundance: many
CDR3aa: CASSTEGREQFF

v_gene: TRBV23-1
j_gene: TRBJ2-5
abundance: many
CDR3aa: CAVVLVGRGQETQYF

v_gene: TRBV2
j_gene: TRBJ1-2
abundance: many
CDR3aa: CASTRDRNYGYTF

v_gene: TRBV29-1
j_gene: TRBJ2-3
abundance: .
CDR3aa: CSVVLAGRTDTQYF

v_gene: TRBV7-2
j_gene: TRBJ2-5
abundance: many
CDR3aa: CASRMAAHQETQYF

v_gene: TRBV20-1
j_gene: TRBJ1-5
abundance: .
CDR3aa: CSAPHTGQPQHF

v_gene: TRBV27
j_gene: TRBJ2-5
abundance: .
CDR3aa: CASSYYQGTLKTQYF

v_gene: TRBV6-1
j_gene: TRBJ2-7
abundance: .
CDR3aa: CASIRAGGYEQYF

v_gene: TRBV6-5
j_gene: TRBJ2-7
abundance: .
CDR3aa: CASSSTGLNYYEQYF